The clone carrying this TCR beta chain occurred a few times. Its cognate antigen is unknown. In TCRdb, the reads were re-called with MiXCR into one record per CDR3 protein. In the table there are 55,000 to 85,000 distinct CDR3 sequences, more than 20% of which are singletons. Germline V lookup: CDR1 MNHEY, CDR2 SMNVEV (reference sequence). The CDR3 has 13 residues. Trimming pared 3 bases from V and 10 bases from J, leaving 10 bases between. This sample was included in a study of T cell repertoires in cytomegalovirus infection. Notes on the study in general: Cumulative frequency of public TCR beta families picked out carriers of CMV plus the relevant HLA.

This receptor was obtained from a human donor in good health (CMV status not recorded). Some clones in this sample may be carry-over from other donors' samples. The chain carries TRBV27 and TRBJ1-6; a weak D match, TRBD1 (5 bases). The specimen was CD8+ T cells from cultured PBMCs, collected from culture after CMV antigen stimulation. In nucleotides, the CDR3 is TGTGCCAGCAGTTTCGGGGGGATCTCACCCCTCCACTTT. Its translation: CASSFGGISPLHF.